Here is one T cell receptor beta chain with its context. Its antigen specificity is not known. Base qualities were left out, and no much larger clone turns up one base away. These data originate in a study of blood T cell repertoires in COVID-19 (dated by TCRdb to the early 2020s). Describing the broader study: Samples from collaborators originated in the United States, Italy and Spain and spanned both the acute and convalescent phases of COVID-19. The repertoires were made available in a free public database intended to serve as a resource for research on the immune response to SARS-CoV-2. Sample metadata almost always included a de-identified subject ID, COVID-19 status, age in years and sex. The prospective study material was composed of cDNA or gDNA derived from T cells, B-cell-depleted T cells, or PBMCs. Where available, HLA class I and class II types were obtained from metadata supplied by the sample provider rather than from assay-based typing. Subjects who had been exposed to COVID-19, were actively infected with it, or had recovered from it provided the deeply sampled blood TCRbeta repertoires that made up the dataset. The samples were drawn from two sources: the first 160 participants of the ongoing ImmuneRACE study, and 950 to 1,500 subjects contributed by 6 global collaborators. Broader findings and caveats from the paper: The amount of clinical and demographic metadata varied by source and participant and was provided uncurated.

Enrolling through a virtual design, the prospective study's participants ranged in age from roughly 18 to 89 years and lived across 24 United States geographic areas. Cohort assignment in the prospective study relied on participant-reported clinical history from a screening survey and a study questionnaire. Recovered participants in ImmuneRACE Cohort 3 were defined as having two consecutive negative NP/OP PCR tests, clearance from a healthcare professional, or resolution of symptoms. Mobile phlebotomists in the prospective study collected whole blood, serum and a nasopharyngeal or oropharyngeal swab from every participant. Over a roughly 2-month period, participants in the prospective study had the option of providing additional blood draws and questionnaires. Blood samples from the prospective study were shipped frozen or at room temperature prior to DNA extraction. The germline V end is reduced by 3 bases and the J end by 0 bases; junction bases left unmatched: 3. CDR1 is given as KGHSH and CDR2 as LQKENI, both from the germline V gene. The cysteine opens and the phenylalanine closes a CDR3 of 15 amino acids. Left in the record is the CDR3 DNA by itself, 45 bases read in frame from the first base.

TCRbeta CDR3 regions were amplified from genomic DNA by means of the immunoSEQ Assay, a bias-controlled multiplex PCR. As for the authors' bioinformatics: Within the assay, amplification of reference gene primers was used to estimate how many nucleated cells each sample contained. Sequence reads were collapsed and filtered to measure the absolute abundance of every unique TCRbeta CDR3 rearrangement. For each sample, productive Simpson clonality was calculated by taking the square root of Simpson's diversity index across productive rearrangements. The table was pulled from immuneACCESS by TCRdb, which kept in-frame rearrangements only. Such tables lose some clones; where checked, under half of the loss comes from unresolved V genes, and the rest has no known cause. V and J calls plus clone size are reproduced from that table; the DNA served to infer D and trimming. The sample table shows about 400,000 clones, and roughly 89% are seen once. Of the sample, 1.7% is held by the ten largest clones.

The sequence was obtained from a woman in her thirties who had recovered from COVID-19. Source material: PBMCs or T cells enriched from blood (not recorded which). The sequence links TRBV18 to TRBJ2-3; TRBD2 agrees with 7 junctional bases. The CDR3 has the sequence CASSPQLASTDTQYF. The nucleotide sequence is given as TGTGCCAGCTCACCTCAACTAGCGAGCACAGATACGCAGTATTTT.